The T cell receptor beta chain described here comes from a study of breast tumors, draining lymph nodes, adjacent tissues. General study findings and limits: Compared with lymph nodes, tumors were less diverse; compared with nontumor tissue, more. Data only fit, rather than demonstrated, lymph node origin of most tumor T cells. Compared with basal-like, luminal-like tumors shared significantly more repertoire with nontumor tissue.

By share, this clonotype ranks as medium-sized (0.01 to 0.1%). Its target is unknown. One entry per CDR3 protein results from TCRdb running MiXCR on the multiplex PCR reads. This sample has 15,000 to 20,000 distinct CDR3 sequences; 45% occur once, and the top ten carry 13%. V was trimmed by 0 bases and J by 0 bases, leaving 9 bases between them. CDR1 is ENHRY and CDR2 is SYGVKD in the germline V gene. The CDR3 runs 16 residues. The chain employs TRBV10-3 and TRBJ1-5; D is possibly TRBD1 (5 bases). The source is a female donor with breast cancer. Some clones in this sample may be carry-over from other donors' samples. Sample: tumor-adjacent breast tissue. The CDR3 sequence: CAISESRGYSNQPQHF. The CDR3 DNA reads TGTGCCATCAGTGAGTCGAGGGGATATAGCAATCAGCCCCAGCATTTT.